This passage covers 11 T cell receptor beta chains from one sample sequenced in a study of shared clonotypes between healthy human individuals. Assay: immunoSEQ multiplex PCR; the TCRdb copy retains only in-frame clones and omits some. This sample carries some 740,000 clones, more than 85% of them seen once, and the ten largest clones take less than 25%. In the naive CD8 group, cells lacked CD45RO and were positively selected for CCR7, so terminally differentiated effector memory CD45RA+ cells were left out. Input material: naive CD8+ T cells sorted from blood. The receptor source for this set is a man aged 25-45 years in good health.

The V gene is TRBV6-6, the J gene TRBJ2-7; D not resolved. The CDR3 is 15 residues long. The V and J ends lost 2 bases and 5 bases respectively, with 16 bases between them. Germline V gene sequence: CDR1 MNHNY, CDR2 SVGAGI (reference sequence). This chain's CDR3 is CASSYSQIDADEQYF. The CDR3 DNA follows: TGTGCCAGCAGTTACAGCCAGATAGACGCTGACGAGCAGTACTTC.

The chain has TRBV11-2 and TRBJ1-1, with TRBD1 as a possible D gene (5 bases). Germline V lookup: CDR1 SGHAT, CDR2 FQNNGV. The CDR3 loop spans 13 amino acids. V was trimmed by 0 bases and J by 7 bases, leaving 9 bases between them. The CDR3: CASSLDPGVEAFF. The CDR3, as DNA: TGTGCCAGCAGCTTAGACCCGGGGGTTGAAGCTTTCTTT.

The chain links TRBV6-1 to TRBJ2-7; 8 bases are shared with TRBD1. The CDR3 has 16 residues. V lost 3 bases to trimming and J lost 1 base; unmatched junction nucleotides: 8. Per the germline V gene, CDR1 is MNHNS and CDR2 is SASEGT. CDR3 sequence (DNA): TGTGCCAGCAGTGACCTCCCGGGGACAGGTTCCTACGAGCAGTACTTC. Translated, it gives CASSDLPGTGSYEQYF.

The V call is TRBV4-2, the J call TRBJ2-7; 7 positions agree with TRBD2. CDR3 size: 16 residues. The germline V gene has CDR1 LGHNA and CDR2 YNFKEQ. The trim removed 0 bases at V and 0 bases at J, leaving 5 bases unmatched. CDR3 DNA: TGTGCCAGCAGCCAAGATTGGAGCGGGACCTCCTACGAGCAGTACTTC. Translating it yields CASSQDWSGTSYEQYF.

The chain uses TRBV5-4 and TRBJ2-1; a weak D match, TRBD2 (6 bases). CDR1 SGHNT and CDR2 YYREEE come from the germline V gene (reference sequence). The CDR3 loop spans 12 amino acids. Trimming took off 4 bases at V and 8 bases at J, with 10 bases between the two ends. In nucleotides, the CDR3 is TGTGCCAGCAGCGGGAGGAGGTATGAGCAGTTCTTC. Translation: CASSGRRYEQFF.

The chain has TRBV7-9 and TRBJ2-5, with a weak D call TRBD2 (6 bases). The CDR3 runs 15 residues. Per germline, CDR1 SEHNR and CDR2 FQNEAQ (reference sequence). The V end was cut by 3 bases, the J end by 5 bases, with 16 bases between. CDR3 region: CASSLEGGAIETQYF. The CDR3, as DNA: TGTGCCAGCAGCTTGGAGGGAGGCGCGATCGAGACCCAGTACTTC. Supplemented by reference TRBV7-9 and TRBJ2-5, the full variable domain reads DTGVSQNPRHKITKRGQNVTFRCDPISEHNRLYWYRQTLGQGPEFLTYFQNEAQLEKSRLLSDRFSAERPKGSFSTLEIQRTEQGDSAMYLCASSLEGGAIETQYFGPGTRLLVL.

This clone was seen only once. The chain joins TRBV5-1 to TRBJ2-7, with a possible D match to TRBD1 (6 bases). V was clipped by 0 bases and J by 3 bases, with 16 bases between them. CDR1 is SGHRS and CDR2 is YFSETQ in the germline V gene. The CDR3 totals 16 residues. The CDR3: CASSLGFDRPNYEQYF. The CDR3 DNA follows: TGCGCCAGCAGCTTGGGGTTCGACAGGCCCAACTACGAGCAGTACTTC.

The CDR3 reads CSVESPSGGDDNEQFF. In nucleotides, the CDR3 is TGCAGCGTTGAATCCCCTAGCGGGGGCGACGACAATGAGCAGTTCTTC. This chain uses TRBV29-1 with TRBJ2-1, with 10 positions matching TRBD2. There are 16 residues in the CDR3. The germline V gene has CDR1 SQVTM and CDR2 ANQGSEA. V shed 2 bases, J shed 5 bases, and the junction held 9 bases outside the gene matches.

The V call is TRBV4-1, the J call TRBJ1-1; weak D call: TRBD1 (5 bases). Deletions cut 1 base from V and 10 bases from J, with 19 bases between. CDR3 length equals 15 residues. Germline assignment: CDR1 MGHRA and CDR2 YSYEKL. The CDR3 here is CASSQVPGTVGTAFF. The CDR3 DNA reads as TGCGCCAGCAGCCAAGTTCCCGGGACGGTGGGGACAGCTTTCTTT.

The chain is built from TRBV4-1 and TRBJ1-1; 9 bases map to TRBD1. Unmatched junction bases numbered 4, after V lost 5 bases and J lost 6 bases. CDR3 length equals 13 residues. Germline CDR1 reads MGHRA; CDR2 reads YSYEKL. CDR3 bases: TGCGCCAGCAGCTGGGACAGGGAGGCTGAAGCTTTCTTT. It specifies CASSWDREAEAFF.

V usage is TRBV19 and J usage is TRBJ1-1, with TRBD1 matching 8 bases. Germline V gene lookup returns CDR1 LNHDA and CDR2 SQIVND (reference sequence). The CDR3 has 15 residues. V was clipped by 7 bases and J by 5 bases; unmatched bases: 12. DNA for the CDR3: TGTGCCAGTAATTTGGCAGGGGGCGTGATGACTGAAGCTTTCTTT. Translation gives CASNLAGGVMTEAFF.